The next 20 T cell receptor beta chains were all read from a single sample in a study of early T cells in non-severe SARS-CoV-2 infection. TCRdb reanalysed the 5' RACE reads using MiXCR and keeps one entry per CDR3 protein. The table lists about 60,000 distinct CDR3 sequences, roughly a fifth of them singletons. This material consisted of whole blood, taken at baseline. Receptor source: an adult who was a healthcare worker with PCR-confirmed SARS-CoV-2 infection or an uninfected control (not recorded which).

This clonotype was observed a handful of times. A read error may produce the germline difference seen at one junction end. The chain couples TRBV2 to TRBJ1-6; perhaps TRBD1 as D (5 bases). The germline gives CDR1 SNHLY, CDR2 FYNNEI. The CDR3 is made up of 16 amino acids. The CDR3 is CVSSDSRHRINSPLHF. The CDR3, as DNA: TGTGTCAGCAGTGACAGTCGGCATCGGATAAATTCACCCCTCCACTTT.

This clonotype rates as medium-sized. V usage is TRBV15 and J usage is TRBJ1-2; possibly TRBD1 for D (5 bases). The CDR3 totals 16 residues. V lost 4 bases, J lost 6 bases, and 21 bases lay in between. CDR1 and CDR2 from the germline V gene are LNHNV and YYDKDF (reference sequence). CDR3 residues: CATSKKGIGGLNGYTF. The DNA for the CDR3 is TGTGCCACCAGCAAAAAAGGAATCGGGGGTCTCAATGGCTACACCTTC.

This clonotype was detected many times. CDR3 in amino acids: CSARSIEARLFNEQFF. The CDR3, as DNA: TGCAGTGCTAGATCGATTGAAGCCAGACTTTTCAATGAGCAGTTCTTC. The chain combines TRBV20-1 with TRBJ2-1; D uncertain. Trimming pared 2 bases from V and 6 bases from J, leaving 20 bases between. Germline V lookup: CDR1 DFQATT, CDR2 SNEGSKA (reference sequence). CDR3 length: 16 residues.

V gene TRBV9 combines with J gene TRBJ2-3, with D perhaps matching TRBD2 (6 bases). CDR3 length: 16 residues. The V and J ends lost 4 bases and 0 bases respectively, with 15 bases between them. Germline lookup yields CDR1 SGDLS and CDR2 YYNGEE. The CDR3 loop is CASSTRWGTSTDTQYF. The CDR3 DNA is TGTGCCAGCAGCACCCGCTGGGGGACTAGCACAGATACGCAGTATTTT.

This clonotype was counted a few times. The rearrangement uses TRBV6-1 and TRBJ2-1, with D possibly TRBD1 on 5 matching bases. With 2 bases removed from V and 4 bases from J, the gap between germline ends came to 12 bases. The CDR3 is 15 residues long. Germline values: CDR1 MNHNS, CDR2 SASEGT. The CDR3 protein is CASSEQARAYNEQFF. In nucleotides, the CDR3 is TGTGCCAGCAGTGAACAGGCCAGGGCGTACAATGAGCAGTTCTTC.

Only a few counts were recorded for this clonotype. This chain uses TRBV7-9 with TRBJ1-2; D is undetermined. In germline, CDR1 is SEHNR, CDR2 FQNEAQ (reference sequence). V lost 2 bases and J lost 4, with 14 bases in between. There are 15 residues in the CDR3. The CDR3 loop is CASSLQEGGSYGYTF. CDR3 bases: TGTGCCAGCAGCTTACAGGAGGGAGGAAGCTATGGCTACACCTTC.

The V and J genes are TRBV28 and TRBJ2-7, with unresolved D. Trimming pared 2 bases from V and 3 bases from J, leaving 14 bases between. CDR1 and CDR2 from the germline V gene are MDHEN and SYDVKM. The CDR3 runs to 15 residues. The CDR3 sequence: CASSLSLSTRYEQYF. Written as DNA, the CDR3 is TGTGCCAGCAGTTTAAGTTTGAGCACCCGCTACGAGCAGTACTTC.

In its sample, this clonotype was seen a few times. V usage is TRBV9 and J usage is TRBJ2-3; D is unresolved. Per the germline V gene, CDR1 is SGDLS and CDR2 is YYNGEE. The CDR3 spans 15 residues. With 0 bases removed from V and 0 bases from J, the gap between germline ends came to 8 bases. The CDR3 DNA is TGTGCCAGCAGCGTAGCAGTCAGTAGCACAGATACGCAGTATTTT. This sequence encodes CASSVAVSSTDTQYF.

This clonotype was counted only a few times. This rearrangement joins TRBV12-3 or TRBV12-4 to TRBJ1-1; D gene ambiguous. Trimming pared 6 bases from V and 6 bases from J, leaving 11 bases between. The CDR3 has 12 residues. The CDR3: CASSYPGSEAFF. The CDR3 coding sequence is TGTGCCAGCAGCTACCCCGGGTCTGAAGCTTTCTTT.

This clonotype was seen a handful of times. At one end the junction does not follow the germline gene, possibly because of a read error. V and J are TRBV5-5 and TRBJ1-2; D not certain. Germline V gene lookup returns CDR1 SGHKS and CDR2 YYEKEE (reference sequence). This CDR3 is built from 8 residues. The DNA of the CDR3 is TGTGCCAGCAGTAGAATTCTCTTC. Its translation is CASSRILF. Full variable domain (remainder filled in from reference TRBV5-5 and TRBJ1-2): DAGVTQSPTHLIKTRGQQVTLRCSPISGHKSVSWYQQVLGQGPQFIFQYYEKEERGRGNFPDRFSARQFPNYSSELNVNALLLGDSALYLCASSRILFGSGTRLTVV.

This clonotype turned up a few times. The rearrangement links TRBV6-6 to TRBJ1-4; D unresolved. This CDR3 is 14 amino acids long. Germline CDR1 reads MNHNY; CDR2 reads SVGAGI (reference sequence). V was clipped by 2 bases and J by 4 bases, with 8 bases between them. CDR3 nucleotides: TGTGCCAGCAGTTACCGCGGTGGTAATGAAAAACTGTTTTTT. Protein product: CASSYRGGNEKLFF.

A remark on this clonotype: Mismatch with germline at one junction end may stem from a read error. V and J are TRBV10-1 and TRBJ2-2; no clear D gene. The CDR3 sequence is 12 residues long. Germline assignment: CDR1 WNHNN and CDR2 SYGVQD (reference sequence). In DNA, the CDR3 is TGCGCCAGCAGTGAGAACCCCGGGGAGCTGTTTTTT. It specifies CASSENPGELFF.

This clonotype was recorded many times. DNA for the CDR3: TGTGCCAGCAGCCCGTCCGGGACAGGTAACACTGAAGCTTTCTTT. Its translation is CASSPSGTGNTEAFF. The genes are TRBV11-1 and TRBJ1-1; 8 bases match TRBD1. J lost 2 bases, V lost 5 bases, and 7 bases had no gene match. CDR3 size: 15 residues. Germline V gene data show CDR1 as SGHAT and CDR2 as FQDESV (reference sequence).

The chain joins TRBV7-9 to TRBJ2-2; D is unresolved. This CDR3 region has 13 residues. Germline V gives CDR1 SEHNR, CDR2 FQNEAQ (reference sequence). Trimming pared 5 bases from V and 3 bases from J, leaving 7 bases between. The CDR3 nucleotides are TGTGCCAGCAGCCCAATCGACACCGGGGAGCTGTTTTTT. Translated: CASSPIDTGELFF.

In this sample, this clonotype turned up many times. This rearrangement joins TRBV11-2 to TRBJ1-1; D is possibly TRBD1 (5 bases). The CDR3 is 15 residues long. Trimming pared 6 bases from V and 10 bases from J, leaving 24 bases between. Germline V gene sequence: CDR1 SGHAT, CDR2 FQNNGV. CDR3 sequence reads: CASRHPGTANIGAFF. Written as DNA, the CDR3 is TGTGCCAGCAGGCATCCCGGGACCGCGAACATTGGAGCTTTCTTT. The variable domain in full, with the rest retrieved from reference TRBV11-2 and TRBJ1-1, is EAGVAQSPRYKIIEKRQSVAFWCNPISGHATLYWYQQILGQGPKLLIQFQNNGVVDDSQLPKDRFSAERLKGVDSTLKIQPAKLEDSAVYLCASRHPGTANIGAFFGQGTRLTVV.

The CDR3 sequence: CASRVTSLASDTQYF. For the CDR3, the DNA is TGCGCCAGCAGGGTGACTAGCTTGGCGTCAGATACGCAGTATTTT. This rearrangement joins TRBV10-2 to TRBJ2-3; 7 bases fit TRBD2. The J segment lost 4 bases and the V segment lost 6 bases, leaving 10 bases of the junction unmatched. CDR1 and CDR2 from the germline V gene are WSHSY and SAAADI. This CDR3 is built from 15 residues.

The chain couples TRBV6-6 to TRBJ1-1, with D possibly TRBD1 on 5 matching bases. V lost 2 bases, J lost 5 bases, and 18 bases lay in between. The germline V gene has CDR1 MNHNY and CDR2 SVGAGI (reference sequence). CDR3 length: 16 amino acids. The CDR3: CASSYHLPQGGTEAFF. CDR3 nucleotide sequence: TGTGCCAGCAGTTACCACCTGCCCCAGGGAGGAACTGAAGCTTTCTTT.

This clonotype was seen a handful of times. This rearrangement joins TRBV7-8 to TRBJ2-3, with 8 positions matching TRBD2. Germline trimming cut 5 bases from V and 7 bases from J; bases unmatched to any gene: 14. This CDR3 contains 16 residues. Germline CDR1 and CDR2: SGHVS and FQNEAQ. The CDR3 here is CASSPGRLAGRNTQYF. In DNA, the CDR3 is TGTGCCAGCAGCCCCGGCCGGTTAGCGGGGCGAAATACGCAGTATTTT.

In this sample, this clonotype turned up a few times. V gene TRBV7-2 combines with J gene TRBJ2-1, with TRBD1 identical over 7 bases. The V gene end was trimmed by 5 bases and the J gene end by 2 bases; junction bases not matched to a gene: 6. Germline lookup yields CDR1 SGHTA and CDR2 FQGNSA. The CDR3 covers 15 residues. The CDR3 region is CASSTRQGTYNEQFF. CDR3 bases: TGTGCCAGCAGCACCAGACAGGGAACCTACAATGAGCAGTTCTTC.

This clonotype was observed at least ten times. This rearrangement joins TRBV12-3 or TRBV12-4 to TRBJ2-2, with D unclear. The CDR3 sequence is 16 residues long. Trimming removed 6 bases from V and 5 bases from J, with 19 bases in between. CDR3 amino acids: CASRAGQEGSTGELFF. As DNA, the CDR3 is TGTGCCAGCAGAGCCGGGCAGGAAGGGTCAACCGGGGAGCTGTTTTTT.